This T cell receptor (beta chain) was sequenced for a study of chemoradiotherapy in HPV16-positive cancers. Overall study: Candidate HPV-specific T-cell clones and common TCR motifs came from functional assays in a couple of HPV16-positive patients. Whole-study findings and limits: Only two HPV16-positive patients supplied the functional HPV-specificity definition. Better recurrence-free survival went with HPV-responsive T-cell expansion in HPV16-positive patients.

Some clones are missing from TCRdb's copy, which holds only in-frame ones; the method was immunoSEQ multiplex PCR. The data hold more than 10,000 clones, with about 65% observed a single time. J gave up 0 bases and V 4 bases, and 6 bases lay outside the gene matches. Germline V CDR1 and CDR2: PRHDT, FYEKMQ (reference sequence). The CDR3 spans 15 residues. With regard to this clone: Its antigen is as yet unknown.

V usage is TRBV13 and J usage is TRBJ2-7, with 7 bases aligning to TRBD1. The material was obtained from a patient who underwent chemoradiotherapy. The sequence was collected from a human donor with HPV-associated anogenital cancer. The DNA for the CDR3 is TGTGCCAGCAGCTCAGGGACAGAAAGCTCCTACGAGCAGTACTTC. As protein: CASSSGTESSYEQYF.